The 29 T cell receptor beta chains given below trace back to one sample, sequenced in a study of T cells after yellow fever vaccination. TCRdb reprocessed the 5' RACE reads with MiXCR, giving one entry per CDR3 protein. Counted here are 250,000 to 350,000 distinct CDR3 sequences, less than 9.5% occurring once; the ten biggest clones make up about 3.7%. Sample: CD4+ T cells sorted from PBMCs, taken 5 days after the yellow fever booster vaccination. The receptors here all came from a man aged 18 to 30 who received the YFV17D yellow fever vaccine.

This clonotype was detected only a few times. The chain combines TRBV29-1 with TRBJ2-3, with D tentatively TRBD2 (5 bases). The germline V gene encodes CDR1 SQVTM and CDR2 ANQGSEA. This CDR3 comprises 13 residues. V was clipped by 5 bases and J by 2 bases, with 11 bases between them. The CDR3, as DNA: TGCAGCGTTTCTACTAGACACACAGATACGCAGTATTTT. Protein sequence: CSVSTRHTDTQYF.

This clonotype is medium-sized (0.01 to 0.1%) by share. The J gene is TRBJ1-2, the V gene TRBV6-2 or TRBV6-3; D not resolved. Trimming took off 8 bases at V and 0 bases at J, with 10 bases between the two ends. Per germline, CDR1 MNHEY and CDR2 SVGEGT. The CDR3 loop spans 13 amino acids. Here the CDR3 reads CASWTLANYGYTF. DNA for the CDR3: TGTGCCAGCTGGACGCTAGCTAACTATGGCTACACCTTC.

The chain combines TRBV3-1 with TRBJ1-1, with D unclear. The germline V gene encodes CDR1 LGHDT and CDR2 YNNKEL (reference sequence). This CDR3 spans 14 amino acids. V was pared by 4 bases and J by 8 bases, with 17 bases between. DNA of the CDR3: TGTGCCAGCAGCCCATCGACGGGTCTGGTAGAAGCTTTCTTT. Translated, it gives CASSPSTGLVEAFF. Complete variable domain (other parts from reference TRBV3-1 and TRBJ1-1): DTAVSQTPKYLVTQMGNDKSIKCEQNLGHDTMYWYKQDSKKFLKIMFSYNNKELIINETVPNRFSPKSPDKAHLNLHINSLELGDSAVYFCASSPSTGLVEAFFGQGTRLTVV.

In its sample, this clonotype was seen a few times. The rearrangement uses TRBV4-1 and TRBJ2-4; TRBD1 agrees at 9 bases. Germline values: CDR1 MGHRA, CDR2 YSYEKL. V lost 1 base and J lost 2; bases outside the gene matches: 6. This CDR3 region has 17 residues. The chain's CDR3 is CASSQAGTGKTKNIQYF. DNA for the CDR3: TGCGCCAGCAGCCAAGCGGGGACAGGGAAGACCAAAAACATTCAGTACTTC.

This clonotype was counted at least ten times. Here the CDR3 reads CASSLGLAGGTPQYF. The CDR3 nucleotides are TGTGCCAGCAGCTTAGGCCTAGCGGGGGGTACGCCCCAGTACTTC. V usage is TRBV11-2 and J usage is TRBJ2-5, with TRBD2 matching over 11 bases. V lost 1 base and J lost 9; bases outside the gene matches: 7. Germline values: CDR1 SGHAT, CDR2 FQNNGV. The CDR3 is 15 amino acids.

This clonotype appeared a few times. The chain employs TRBV3-1 and TRBJ2-3, with 12 bases identical to TRBD1. Per germline, CDR1 LGHDT and CDR2 YNNKEL (reference sequence). The V and J ends lost 4 bases and 6 bases, in that order; junction bases with no gene match: 11. This CDR3 has 17 amino acids. DNA of the CDR3: TGTGCCAGCAGCCCCCCACCGAAGGGACAGGGGGCCGATACGCAGTATTTT. This gives the protein CASSPPPKGQGADTQYF.

The genes are TRBV19 and TRBJ2-5; no clear D. The CDR3 covers 13 residues. Germline V gene lookup returns CDR1 LNHDA and CDR2 SQIVND (reference sequence). The V end was cut by 5 bases, the J end by 1 base, with 8 bases between. CDR3 sequence: CASSFWSQETQYF. The DNA for the CDR3 is TGTGCCAGTAGTTTCTGGAGCCAAGAGACCCAGTACTTC.

At least ten counts were recorded for this clonotype. The CDR3, as DNA: TGCAGTGCAAAAGGTTCCCTTTTTAATCAGCCCCAGCATTTT. Translation gives CSAKGSLFNQPQHF. V gene TRBV20-1 combines with J gene TRBJ1-5; D not certain. The CDR3 covers 14 residues. Looked up from germline, CDR1 is DFQATT and CDR2 is SNEGSKA (reference sequence). The V gene lost 6 bases and the J gene lost 4 bases, with 16 bases spanning the gap.

The chain combines TRBV12-3 or TRBV12-4 with TRBJ1-2; TRBD1 is a possible D gene (6 bases). Between the trimmed V and J ends, which lost 2 bases and 7 bases, there was a span of 11 bases. The CDR3 loop spans 13 amino acids. The DNA of the CDR3 is TGTGCCAGCAGTTTAACTTTGGGGGCTGGCTACACCTTC. Amino acid sequence: CASSLTLGAGYTF.

This clonotype came up a few times. The CDR3 loop reads CASRSDRLNAGSPLHF. The CDR3 bases are TGTGCCAGCAGATCGGACAGGCTAAATGCTGGGTCACCCCTCCACTTT. V and J are TRBV6-1 and TRBJ1-6; TRBD1 aligns across 7 bases. CDR1 is MNHNS, CDR2 SASEGT, per germline. This CDR3 is 16 amino acids long. Unmatched junction bases numbered 15, after V lost 6 bases and J lost 10 bases.

This clonotype was counted a few times. The J gene is TRBJ1-5, the V gene TRBV6-5, with no clear D. CDR1 and CDR2 from the germline V gene are MNHEY and SVGAGI. Between the trimmed V and J ends, which lost 7 bases and 4 bases, there was a span of 11 bases. The CDR3 covers 13 residues. This CDR3 is CASKGQFNQPQHF. The DNA of the CDR3 is TGTGCCAGCAAAGGCCAGTTTAATCAGCCCCAGCATTTT.

V is TRBV12-3 or TRBV12-4 and J is TRBJ2-7; the D gene is possibly TRBD2 (6 bases). The CDR3 sequence is 11 residues long. Trimming pared 6 bases from V and 9 bases from J, leaving 12 bases between. The CDR3, as DNA: TGTGCCAGCAGCCGTATGGGAGGGCAGTACTTC. It specifies CASSRMGGQYF.

This clonotype was counted between two and nine times. This chain connects TRBV5-1 to TRBJ2-1; D unclear. The germline V gene has CDR1 SGHRS and CDR2 YFSETQ. This CDR3 has 15 amino acids. Trimming stripped 0 bases from V and 0 bases from J, with 7 bases between. CDR3 DNA sequence: TGCGCCAGCAGCTTGGCCCAGAGCTCCTACAATGAGCAGTTCTTC. Protein product: CASSLAQSSYNEQFF. Using reference TRBV5-1 and TRBJ2-1 for the parts outside the CDR3, the full variable domain is KAGVTQTPRYLIKTRGQQVTLSCSPISGHRSVSWYQQTPGQGLQFLFEYFSETQRNKGNFPGRFSGRQFSNSRSEMNVSTLELGDSALYLCASSLAQSSYNEQFFGPGTRLTVL.

The chain carries TRBV12-3 or TRBV12-4 and TRBJ2-1; TRBD1 aligns across 9 bases. The CDR3 extends over 16 amino acids. J was trimmed by 6 bases and V by 6 bases; bases with no gene match: 12. CDR3 sequence reads: CASSTTPGQGFNEQFF. The CDR3 DNA reads TGTGCCAGCAGCACCACTCCGGGACAGGGTTTCAATGAGCAGTTCTTC.

Many counts were recorded for this clonotype. The chain has TRBV28 and TRBJ1-1; unclear D gene. Trimming pared 6 bases from V and 0 bases from J, leaving 5 bases between. The CDR3 runs to 12 residues. Germline CDR1 MDHEN, CDR2 SYDVKM. This chain's CDR3 is CASREMNTEAFF. The CDR3 coding sequence is TGTGCCAGCAGAGAAATGAACACTGAAGCTTTCTTT.

The chain has TRBV28 and TRBJ2-4, with 7 bases that match TRBD1. Germline values: CDR1 MDHEN, CDR2 SYDVKM. The CDR3 has 14 residues. Trimming removed 5 bases from V and 9 bases from J; junction bases left unmatched: 10. For the CDR3, the DNA is TGTGCCAGCAGTCCCCATCCGGGACAGTCCATTCAGTACTTC. Its protein is CASSPHPGQSIQYF. Combining the CDR3 with reference TRBV28 and TRBJ2-4 gives the whole variable domain DVKVTQSSRYLVKRTGEKVFLECVQDMDHENMFWYRQDPGLGLRLIYFSYDVKMKEKGDIPEGYSVSREKKERFSLILESASTNQTSMYLCASSPHPGQSIQYFGAGTRLSVL.

This clonotype was detected a few times. V usage is TRBV6-1 and J usage is TRBJ1-1; weak D call: TRBD1 (5 bases). From germline, CDR1 is MNHNS and CDR2 SASEGT. Trimming stripped 2 bases from V and 4 bases from J, with 8 bases between. The CDR3 has 13 amino acids. CDR3 nucleotide sequence: TGTGCCAGCAGTGAACAGGGCATCACTGAAGCTTTCTTT. It codes for CASSEQGITEAFF.

V usage is TRBV27 and J usage is TRBJ2-7; TRBD1 matches at 9 bases. With 8 bases clipped from V and 2 bases from J, the junction kept 13 bases outside the gene matches. CDR1 MNHEY and CDR2 SMNVEV come from the germline V gene (reference sequence). The CDR3 sequence is 16 residues long. CDR3 amino acids: CASGSLGDRVAYEQYF. The CDR3 DNA reads TGTGCCAGCGGATCCCTAGGGGACAGGGTTGCCTACGAGCAGTACTTC.

In its sample, this clonotype was seen a few times. In DNA, the CDR3 is TGTGCCAGCTCACCTGGCCACCTACAGGGTGAAGCTTTCTTT. Protein: CASSPGHLQGEAFF. The rearrangement joins TRBV18 to TRBJ1-1; D is possibly TRBD1 (6 bases). Trimming stripped 3 bases from V and 7 bases from J, with 15 bases between. Germline V gene data show CDR1 as KGHSH and CDR2 as LQKENI. The CDR3 contains 14 residues.

This clonotype was counted only a few times. The chain is built from TRBV28 and TRBJ1-5; the D gene is possibly TRBD1 (6 bases). This CDR3 comprises 16 residues. Germline V gives CDR1 MDHEN, CDR2 SYDVKM. V was trimmed by 5 bases and J by 7 bases, leaving 21 bases between them. CDR3 sequence reads: CASSLQGQGLLQPQHF. The CDR3 nucleotides are TGTGCCAGCAGTCTCCAGGGGCAGGGGTTATTACAGCCCCAGCATTTT.

The chain links TRBV7-6 to TRBJ2-7; no reliable D call. Germline-derived CDR1 and CDR2 are SGHVS and FNYEAQ. With 3 bases removed from V and 9 bases from J, the gap between germline ends came to 15 bases. This CDR3 is 13 amino acids long. The CDR3 is CASSFEGALGQYV. DNA for the CDR3: TGTGCCAGCAGCTTTGAAGGTGCTCTCGGGCAGTACGTC.

This clonotype was found many times. The chain has TRBV4-2 and TRBJ2-1, with TRBD2 identical over 10 bases. The CDR3 contains 20 residues. Germline trimming cut 1 base from V and 0 bases from J; bases unmatched to any gene: 12. The germline V gene encodes CDR1 LGHNA and CDR2 YNFKEQ. CDR3 residues: CASSQVLASGGLSSYNEQFF. Written as DNA, the CDR3 is TGTGCCAGCAGCCAAGTTTTGGCTAGCGGGGGCCTTAGCTCCTACAATGAGCAGTTCTTC.

V is TRBV5-1 and J is TRBJ2-3; a weak D match, TRBD1 (5 bases). Trimming took off 6 bases at V and 1 base at J, with 12 bases between the two ends. The CDR3 is 14 residues long. CDR1 and CDR2 (germline): SGHRS, YFSETQ. The CDR3 is CASTTPTGTDTQYF. The CDR3 DNA follows: TGCGCCAGCACCACACCGACAGGCACAGATACGCAGTATTTT. Looking up the rest from reference TRBV5-1 and TRBJ2-3 gives the full variable domain: KAGVTQTPRYLIKTRGQQVTLSCSPISGHRSVSWYQQTPGQGLQFLFEYFSETQRNKGNFPGRFSGRQFSNSRSEMNVSTLELGDSALYLCASTTPTGTDTQYFGPGTRLTVL.

This clonotype was seen repeatedly, ten times or more. The V call is TRBV5-1, the J call TRBJ2-2; D call uncertain. V lost 1 base and J lost 6, with 10 bases in between. The CDR3 is made up of 14 amino acids. Germline lookup yields CDR1 SGHRS and CDR2 YFSETQ. CDR3 DNA: TGCGCCAGCAGCTTGAGCGTTGGCGCCGGGGAGCTGTTTTTT. Residues: CASSLSVGAGELFF. The whole variable domain, remainder taken from reference TRBV5-1 and TRBJ2-2, is KAGVTQTPRYLIKTRGQQVTLSCSPISGHRSVSWYQQTPGQGLQFLFEYFSETQRNKGNFPGRFSGRQFSNSRSEMNVSTLELGDSALYLCASSLSVGAGELFFGEGSRLTVL.

In its sample, this clonotype was seen a few times. The chain carries TRBV5-1 and TRBJ2-5; the D is unclear. V lost 0 bases, J lost 1 base, and 10 bases lay in between. Germline loops: CDR1 SGHRS, CDR2 YFSETQ. This CDR3 contains 15 residues. This CDR3 is CASSLVSAAQETQYF. The CDR3 nucleotides read TGCGCCAGCAGCTTGGTTTCGGCGGCCCAAGAGACCCAGTACTTC.

This clonotype was counted only a few times. The chain employs TRBV7-2 and TRBJ2-1; D is unclear. V was pared by 4 bases and J by 5 bases, with 9 bases between. CDR3 size: 13 residues. In germline, CDR1 is SGHTA, CDR2 FQGNSA. The DNA for the CDR3 is TGTGCCAGCAGCTCGGACGTAGACAATGAGCAGTTCTTC. It specifies CASSSDVDNEQFF.

The CDR3 protein is CASSLYTADFLPQHF. The CDR3 DNA sequence: TGTGCCAGCAGCTTATACACGGCCGATTTTCTGCCCCAGCATTTT. The V and J genes are TRBV7-2 and TRBJ1-5; D not resolved. There are 15 residues in the CDR3. Germline V gene sequence: CDR1 SGHTA, CDR2 FQGNSA. The germline V and J ends were trimmed by 2 bases and 9 bases, with 17 bases remaining between them. The whole variable domain, remainder taken from reference TRBV7-2 and TRBJ1-5, is GAGVSQSPSNKVTEKGKDVELRCDPISGHTALYWYRQSLGQGLEFLIYFQGNSAPDKSGLPSDRFSAERTGGSVSTLTIQRTQQEDSAVYLCASSLYTADFLPQHFGDGTRLSIL.

This clonotype showed up many times. This chain links TRBV12-3 or TRBV12-4 with TRBJ2-5; 8 bases line up with TRBD1. V trimming: 6 bases; J trimming: 5 bases; junction bases outside the gene matches: 8. This CDR3 is 14 amino acids long. The CDR3 loop reads CASSPLTGVETQYF. The CDR3 DNA reads as TGTGCCAGCAGCCCACTGACAGGGGTGGAGACCCAGTACTTC.

This clonotype was recorded many times. The chain carries TRBV5-1 and TRBJ2-1, with 7 bases aligning to TRBD2. The CDR3 spans 16 residues. V shed 4 bases and J 2 bases; nucleotides not matched to a gene: 9. The germline V gene encodes CDR1 SGHRS and CDR2 YFSETQ. The CDR3 nucleotides are TGCGCCAGCAGCCCCGCGGGGGTAGGGCCCTACAATGAGCAGTTCTTC. Its protein is CASSPAGVGPYNEQFF.